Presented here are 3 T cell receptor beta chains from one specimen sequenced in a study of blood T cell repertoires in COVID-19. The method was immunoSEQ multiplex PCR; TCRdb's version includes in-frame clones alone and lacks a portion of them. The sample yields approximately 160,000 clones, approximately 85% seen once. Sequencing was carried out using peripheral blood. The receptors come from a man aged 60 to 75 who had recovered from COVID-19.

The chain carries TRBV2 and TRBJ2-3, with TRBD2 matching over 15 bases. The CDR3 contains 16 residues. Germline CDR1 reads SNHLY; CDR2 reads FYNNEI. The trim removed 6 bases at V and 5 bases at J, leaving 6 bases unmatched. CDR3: CASRRTSGGAGDTQYF. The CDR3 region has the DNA TGTGCCAGCAGGAGGACTAGCGGGGGGGCAGGAGATACGCAGTATTTT.

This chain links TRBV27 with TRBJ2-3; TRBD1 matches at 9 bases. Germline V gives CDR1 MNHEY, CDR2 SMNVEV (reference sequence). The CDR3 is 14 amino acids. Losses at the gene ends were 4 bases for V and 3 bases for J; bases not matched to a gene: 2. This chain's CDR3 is CASSSGQGTDTQYF. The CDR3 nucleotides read TGTGCCAGCAGTTCCGGACAGGGGACAGATACGCAGTATTTT.

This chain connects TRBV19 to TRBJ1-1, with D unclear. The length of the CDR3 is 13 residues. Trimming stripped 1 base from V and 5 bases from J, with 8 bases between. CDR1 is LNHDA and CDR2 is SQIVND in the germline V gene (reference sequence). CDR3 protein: CASSIVIQTEAFF. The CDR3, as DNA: TGTGCCAGTAGTATAGTGATCCAGACTGAAGCTTTCTTT.